A selection of T cell receptor beta chains follows, all from one sample in a study of beta chain features in type 1 diabetes. Clones were read by immunoSEQ multiplex PCR, and TCRdb kept only the in-frame ones, dropping some. There are some 270,000 clones in the sample; approximately 8.1% occur only once, and over 0.8% lies in the top ten. Material for sequencing was central memory CD4+ T cells from blood. The receptors were sampled from a woman under 30 in good health. Both conserved end residues are part of each CDR3. D genes are given only for firm matches. Part of the rows lack a size; the others show once, few, many or a class for expanded clones.

v_gene	j_gene	abundance	d_gene	CDR3nt	CDR3aa
TRBV6-1	TRBJ1-2	.	.	TGTGCCAGCTCACGTCACCTCGGGCAGGCCTATGGCTACACCTTC	CASSRHLGQAYGYTF
TRBV19	TRBJ2-1	.	.	TGTGCCAGTAGTACCCATATGGGGAACTCCTACAATGAGCAGTTCTTC	CASSTHMGNSYNEQFF
TRBV4-3	TRBJ1-2	many	.	TGCGCCAGCAGCCAGGTCCGGGGAAACTATGGCTACACCTTC	CASSQVRGNYGYTF
TRBV7-9	TRBJ2-7	few	TRBD1	TGTGCCAGCAGCTTAGCGACAGGGAGTCGCTACGAGCAGTACTTC	CASSLATGSRYEQYF
TRBV2	TRBJ1-5	many	.	TGTGCCAGCAGTGAAGGATTATGGGACGGAGATCAGCCCCAGCATTTT	CASSEGLWDGDQPQHF
TRBV10-3	TRBJ2-1	few	.	TGTGCCATCAGTGTCGTCTCATACAATGAGCAGTTCTTC	CAISVVSYNEQFF
TRBV4-1	TRBJ1-1	few	.	TGCGCCAGCAGCCAAGTCTGGAACACTGAAGCTTTCTTT	CASSQVWNTEAFF
TRBV5-1	TRBJ1-5	.	TRBD1	TGCGCCAGCAGTTCGGACAGGGACCAGCCCCAGCATTTT	CASSSDRDQPQHF
TRBV9	TRBJ2-1	.	.	TGTGCCAGCAGCGCAGCCGGGTCCCCCCTACTTTACAATGAGCAGTTCTTC	CASSAAGSPLLYNEQFF
TRBV5-4	TRBJ1-6	.	.	TGTGCCAGCAGCTTCCGGGGGGAAGGATCACCCCTCCACTTT	CASSFRGEGSPLHF
TRBV28	TRBJ2-2	few	.	TGTGCCAGCAGCTCACCCGGGGAGAACACCGGGGAGCTGTTTTTT	CASSSPGENTGELFF
TRBV7-2	TRBJ1-5	few	TRBD1	TGTGCCAGCAGCTTCCAGCAGGGGGGCAATCAGCCCCAGCATTTT	CASSFQQGGNQPQHF
TRBV6-4	TRBJ1-5	.	.	TGTGCCAGCAGCGACAGTTTAAATCAGCCCCAGCATTTT	CASSDSLNQPQHF
TRBV9	TRBJ2-2	few	.	TGTGCCAGCAGCGCGGCCTATCCTAGAACCACCGGGGAGCTGTTTTTT	CASSAAYPRTTGELFF
TRBV11-3	TRBJ2-7	.	.	TGTGCCAGCAGCCCTACAGTGGGCGAGCAGTACTTC	CASSPTVGEQYF
TRBV5-6	TRBJ2-3	.	TRBD1	TGTGCCAGCAGCTCTCTGGACCGGGACAGGGACGGAGATACGCAGTATTTT	CASSSLDRDRDGDTQYF
TRBV7-9	TRBJ2-1	.	.	TGTGCCAGCAGAGGCCTTAGCCGGGATGAGCAGTTCTTC	CASRGLSRDEQFF
TRBV7-2	TRBJ2-1	.	.	TGTGCCAGCAGCCTGCCGGCGGGGCGGGCGCACAACTACAATGAGCAGTTCTTC	CASSLPAGRAHNYNEQFF
TRBV5-4	TRBJ1-1	.	.	TGTGCCAGCAGCTTGGCCAGCATGAACACTGAAGCTTTCTTT	CASSLASMNTEAFF
TRBV5-4	TRBJ2-2	.	TRBD1	TGTGCCAGCAGCTCTGGACAGGGGGTGCTCACCGGGGAGCTGTTTTTT	CASSSGQGVLTGELFF
TRBV7-2	TRBJ1-1	.	.	TGTGCCAGCAGCCCCCGGAGTTTGGACACTGAAGCTTTCTTT	CASSPRSLDTEAFF
TRBV2	TRBJ2-7	once	.	TGTGCCAGCAGGGCGGGACTCCTGATGGGCCTCGAGCAGTACTTC	CASRAGLLMGLEQYF
TRBV5-6	TRBJ2-3	.	.	TGTGCCAGCAGCTTGTCGTTACATACGCAGTATTTT	CASSLSLHTQYF
TRBV10-3	TRBJ1-5	.	.	TGTGCCATCAGGGACGGGGCGTATAGCAATCAGCCCCAGCATTTT	CAIRDGAYSNQPQHF
TRBV7-9	TRBJ2-1	many	.	TGTGCCAGCAGCTTATCTTCGGCTAGTTCAGATGAGCAGTTCTTC	CASSLSSASSDEQFF
TRBV19	TRBJ2-7	few	TRBD2	TGTGCCAGTAGTATACGTAGGGGACTAGCGGGAGTAGAGCAGTACTTC	CASSIRRGLAGVEQYF
TRBV2	TRBJ1-1	.	TRBD1	TGTGCCAGCAGTGACAGGGGGTTCGATTTAGCTTTCTTT	CASSDRGFDLAFF
TRBV5-4	TRBJ2-5	.	TRBD1	TGTGCCAGCAGCTTAACAGGGGGCGAGACCCAGTACTTC	CASSLTGGETQYF
TRBV14	TRBJ1-1	many	.	TGTGCCAGCAGCCAAGGGGGGAACACTGAAGCTTTCTTT	CASSQGGNTEAFF
TRBV6-5	TRBJ1-5	.	.	TGTGCCAGCAGTTACGACGGACGGGATCAGCCCCAGCATTTT	CASSYDGRDQPQHF
TRBV11-2	TRBJ2-5	.	.	TGTGCCAGCAGCCTCTCGGGGGCCTGGGAGACCCAGTACTTC	CASSLSGAWETQYF
TRBV29-1	TRBJ1-5	few	.	TGCATCCAATTCGCTGACAATCAGCCCCAGCATTTT	CIQFADNQPQHF
TRBV5-1	TRBJ2-7	few	.	TGCGCCAGCAGCCCCGAGACCTTCCCCTACGAGCAGTACTTC	CASSPETFPYEQYF
TRBV6-5	TRBJ1-2	.	.	TGTGCCAGCAGACCCTGGGGTTTTGGCTACACCTTC	CASRPWGFGYTF
TRBV28	TRBJ2-4	.	.	TGTGCCAGCAGTTTAAAGCCGGGCAACCTACTAGCCAAAAACATTCAGTACTTC	CASSLKPGNLLAKNIQYF
TRBV5-6	TRBJ2-1	.	.	TGTGCCAGCAGCTCCCAGTGGAATGAGCAGTTCTTC	CASSSQWNEQFF
TRBV15	TRBJ2-5	.	.	TGTGCCACCAGCAGAGCCCCCGGGGAGACCCAGTACTTC	CATSRAPGETQYF
TRBV5-4	TRBJ1-2	.	.	TGTGCCAGCAGCCCCAAGGGGGTGGACTATGGCTACACCTTC	CASSPKGVDYGYTF
TRBV28	TRBJ1-6	few	.	TGTGCCAGCAGTTCCCCGACCGGGGGCTCCTATAATTCACCCCTCCACTTT	CASSSPTGGSYNSPLHF
TRBV25-1	TRBJ1-2	.	.	TGTGCCAGCAGTGCTCAGGGGAGAAGTGGCTACACCTTC	CASSAQGRSGYTF
TRBV10-3	TRBJ2-5	many	.	TGTGCCATCAGTGCCCAACAAGAGACCCAGTACTTC	CAISAQQETQYF
TRBV30	TRBJ1-1	.	.	TGTGCCTGGAGTCCGGGGACCCCGAACACTGAAGCTTTCTTT	CAWSPGTPNTEAFF
TRBV30	TRBJ2-1	.	.	TGTGCCTGGAGTGCACCCAATGAGCAGTTCTTC	CAWSAPNEQFF
TRBV7-9	TRBJ1-5	.	.	TGTGCCAGCAGCTCCACAAAGGACAGAAAAAATCAGCCCCAGCATTTT	CASSSTKDRKNQPQHF
TRBV10-3	TRBJ2-4	.	.	TGTGCCATCAGTGAGACAGACACGGTTGGTAACATTCAGTACTTC	CAISETDTVGNIQYF
TRBV2	TRBJ2-1	.	.	TGTGCCAGCAGCGTGGGGGAGCAGTTCTTC	CASSVGEQFF